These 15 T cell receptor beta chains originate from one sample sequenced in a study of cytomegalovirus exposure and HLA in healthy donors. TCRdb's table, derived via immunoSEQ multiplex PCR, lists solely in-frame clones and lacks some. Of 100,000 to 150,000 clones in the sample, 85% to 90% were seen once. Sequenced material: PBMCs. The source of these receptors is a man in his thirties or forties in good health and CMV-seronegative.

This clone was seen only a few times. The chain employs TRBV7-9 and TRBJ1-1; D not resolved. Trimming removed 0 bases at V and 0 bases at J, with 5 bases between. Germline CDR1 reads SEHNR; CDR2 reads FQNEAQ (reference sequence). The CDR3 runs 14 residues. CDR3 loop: CASSLAVMNTEAFF. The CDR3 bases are TGTGCCAGCAGCTTAGCTGTAATGAACACTGAAGCTTTCTTT.

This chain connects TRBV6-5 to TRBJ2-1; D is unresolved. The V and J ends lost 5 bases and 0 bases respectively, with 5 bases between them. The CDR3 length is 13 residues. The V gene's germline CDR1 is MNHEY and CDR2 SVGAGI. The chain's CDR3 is CASSRSSYNEQFF. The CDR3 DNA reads TGTGCCAGCAGTCGGAGCTCCTACAATGAGCAGTTCTTC.

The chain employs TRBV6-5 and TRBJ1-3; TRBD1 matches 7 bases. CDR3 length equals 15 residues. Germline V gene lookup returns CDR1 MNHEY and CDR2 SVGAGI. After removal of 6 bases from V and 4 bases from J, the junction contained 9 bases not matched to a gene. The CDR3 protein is CASSPGTAKGNTIYF. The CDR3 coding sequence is TGTGCCAGCAGCCCCGGGACAGCTAAAGGAAACACCATATATTTT.

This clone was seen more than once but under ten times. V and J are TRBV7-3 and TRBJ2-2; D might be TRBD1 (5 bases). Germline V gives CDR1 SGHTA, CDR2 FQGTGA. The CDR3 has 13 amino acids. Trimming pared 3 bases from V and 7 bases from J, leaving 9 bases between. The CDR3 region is CASSLSGNGELFF. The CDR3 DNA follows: TGTGCCAGCAGCTTGTCAGGGAACGGGGAGCTGTTTTTT.

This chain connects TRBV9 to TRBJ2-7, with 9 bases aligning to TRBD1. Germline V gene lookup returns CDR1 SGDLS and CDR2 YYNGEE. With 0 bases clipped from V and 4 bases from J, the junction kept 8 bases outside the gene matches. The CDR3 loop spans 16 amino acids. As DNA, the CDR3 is TGTGCCAGCAGCGTAGATGCCGGGACAGGGAGATACGAGCAGTACTTC. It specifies CASSVDAGTGRYEQYF.

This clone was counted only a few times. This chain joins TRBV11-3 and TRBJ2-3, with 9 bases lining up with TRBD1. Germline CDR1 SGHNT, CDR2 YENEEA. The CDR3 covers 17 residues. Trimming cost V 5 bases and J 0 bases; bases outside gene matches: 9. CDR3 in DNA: TGTGCCAGCAGCCGCCGTGCAGGACAGGGGAGCACAGATACGCAGTATTTT. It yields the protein CASSRRAGQGSTDTQYF.

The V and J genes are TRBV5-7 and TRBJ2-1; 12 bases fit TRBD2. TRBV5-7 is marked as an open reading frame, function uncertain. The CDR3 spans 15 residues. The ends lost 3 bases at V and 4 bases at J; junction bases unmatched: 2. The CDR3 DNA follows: TGTGCCAGCAGCTCCACTAGCGGGAGGTACAATGAGCAGTTCTTC. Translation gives CASSSTSGRYNEQFF.

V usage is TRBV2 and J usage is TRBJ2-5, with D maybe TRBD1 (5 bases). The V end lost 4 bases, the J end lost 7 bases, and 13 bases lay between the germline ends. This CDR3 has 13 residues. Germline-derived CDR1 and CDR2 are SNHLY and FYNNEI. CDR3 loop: CASSVRQTGTQYF. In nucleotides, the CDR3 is TGTGCCAGCAGTGTTCGACAGACGGGGACCCAGTACTTC.

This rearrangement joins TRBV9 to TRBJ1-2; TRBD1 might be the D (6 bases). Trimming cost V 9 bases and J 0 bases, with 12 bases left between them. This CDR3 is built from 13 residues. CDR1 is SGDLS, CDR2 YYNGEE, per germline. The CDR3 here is CANTGHPNYGYTF. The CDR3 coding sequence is TGTGCCAACACAGGGCACCCTAACTATGGCTACACCTTC. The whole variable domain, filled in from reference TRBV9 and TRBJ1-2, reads DSGVTQTPKHLITATGQRVTLRCSPRSGDLSVYWYQQSLDQGLQFLIQYYNGEERAKGNILERFSAQQFPDLHSELNLSSLELGDSALYFCANTGHPNYGYTFGSGTRLTVV.

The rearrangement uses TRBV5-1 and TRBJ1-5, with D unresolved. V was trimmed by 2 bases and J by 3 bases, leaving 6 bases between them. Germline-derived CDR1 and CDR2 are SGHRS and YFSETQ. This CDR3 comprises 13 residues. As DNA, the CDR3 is TGCGCCAGCAGCTTCATTCCCAATCAGCCCCAGCATTTT. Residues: CASSFIPNQPQHF.

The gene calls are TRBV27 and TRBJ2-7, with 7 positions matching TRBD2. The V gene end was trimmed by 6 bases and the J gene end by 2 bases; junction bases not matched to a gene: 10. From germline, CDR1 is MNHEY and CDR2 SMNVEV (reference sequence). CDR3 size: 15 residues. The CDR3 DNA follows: TGTGCCAGCAGCCACACTAGCGCGGGGACCTACGAGCAGTACTTC. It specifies CASSHTSAGTYEQYF.

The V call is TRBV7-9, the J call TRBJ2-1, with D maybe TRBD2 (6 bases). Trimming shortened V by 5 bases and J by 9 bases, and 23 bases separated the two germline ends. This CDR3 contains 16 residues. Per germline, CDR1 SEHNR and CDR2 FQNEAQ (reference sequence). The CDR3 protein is CASSPRASATNGEQFF. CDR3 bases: TGTGCCAGCAGCCCCCGGGCTAGCGCCACCAATGGTGAGCAGTTCTTC.

CDR3 DNA: TGCGCCAGCAGCTTGGCCGGGGGACAGGAAAATGAAAAACTGTTTTTT. This sequence encodes CASSLAGGQENEKLFF. The chain links TRBV5-1 to TRBJ1-4; 8 bases agree with TRBD1. CDR1 is SGHRS, CDR2 YFSETQ, per germline. This CDR3 region has 16 residues. The J segment lost 5 bases and the V segment lost 0 bases, leaving 6 bases of the junction unmatched.

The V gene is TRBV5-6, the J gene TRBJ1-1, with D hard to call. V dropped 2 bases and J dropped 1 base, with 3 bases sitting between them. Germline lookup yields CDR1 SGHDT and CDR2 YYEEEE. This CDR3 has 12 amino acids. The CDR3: CASSFRNTEAFF. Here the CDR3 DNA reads TGTGCCAGCAGCTTTCGGAACACTGAAGCTTTCTTT.

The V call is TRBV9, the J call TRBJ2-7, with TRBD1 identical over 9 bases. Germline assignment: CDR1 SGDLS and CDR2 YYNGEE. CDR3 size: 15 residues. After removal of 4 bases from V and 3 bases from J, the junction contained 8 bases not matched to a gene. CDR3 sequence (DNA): TGTGCCAGCAGCCTCAGAGTGGGACAGGGCTACGAGCAGTACTTC. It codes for CASSLRVGQGYEQYF.